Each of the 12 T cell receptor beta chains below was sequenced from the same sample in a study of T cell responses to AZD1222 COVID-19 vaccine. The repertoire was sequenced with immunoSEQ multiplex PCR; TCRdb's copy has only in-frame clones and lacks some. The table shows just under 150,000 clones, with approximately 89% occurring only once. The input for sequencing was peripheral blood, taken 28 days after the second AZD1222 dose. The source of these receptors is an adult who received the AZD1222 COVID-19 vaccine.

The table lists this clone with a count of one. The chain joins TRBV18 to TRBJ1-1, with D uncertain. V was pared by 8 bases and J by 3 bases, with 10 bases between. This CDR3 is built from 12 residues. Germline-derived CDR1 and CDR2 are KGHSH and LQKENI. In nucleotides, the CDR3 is TGTGCCAGCCCAACAAAGGACACTGAAGCTTTCTTT. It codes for CASPTKDTEAFF.

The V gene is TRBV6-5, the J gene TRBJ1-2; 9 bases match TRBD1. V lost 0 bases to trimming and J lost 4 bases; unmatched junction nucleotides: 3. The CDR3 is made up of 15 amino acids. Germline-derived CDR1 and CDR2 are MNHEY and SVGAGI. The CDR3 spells CASSYSGTGSYGYTF. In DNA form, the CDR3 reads TGTGCCAGCAGTTACTCCGGGACAGGGTCCTATGGCTACACCTTC.

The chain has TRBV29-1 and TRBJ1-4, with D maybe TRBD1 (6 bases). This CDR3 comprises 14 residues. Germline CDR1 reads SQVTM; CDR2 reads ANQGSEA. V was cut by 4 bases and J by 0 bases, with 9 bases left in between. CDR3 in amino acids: CSVVDSATNEKLFF. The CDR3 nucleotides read TGCAGCGTTGTGGACAGTGCAACTAATGAAAAACTGTTTTTT.

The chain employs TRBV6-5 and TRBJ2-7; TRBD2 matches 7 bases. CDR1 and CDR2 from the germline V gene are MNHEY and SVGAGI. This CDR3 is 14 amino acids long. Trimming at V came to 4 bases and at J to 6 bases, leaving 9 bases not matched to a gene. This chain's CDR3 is CASSSQGGRFEQYF. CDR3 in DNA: TGTGCCAGCAGTTCCCAGGGAGGGAGATTCGAGCAGTACTTC.

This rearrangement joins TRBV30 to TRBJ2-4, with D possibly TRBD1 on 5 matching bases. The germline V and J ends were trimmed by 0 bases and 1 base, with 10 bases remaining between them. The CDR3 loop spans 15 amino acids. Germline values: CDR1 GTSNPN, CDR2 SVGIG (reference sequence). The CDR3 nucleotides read TGTGCCTGGAGTGTACTGTCAGGGGCCAAAAACATTCAGTACTTC. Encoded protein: CAWSVLSGAKNIQYF.

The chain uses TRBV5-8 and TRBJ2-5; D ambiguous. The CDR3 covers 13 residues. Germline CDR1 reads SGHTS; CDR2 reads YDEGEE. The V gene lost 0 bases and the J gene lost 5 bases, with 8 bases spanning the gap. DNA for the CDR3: TGTGCCAGCAGCTTGGGAGGCCGGGAGACCCAGTACTTC. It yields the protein CASSLGGRETQYF.

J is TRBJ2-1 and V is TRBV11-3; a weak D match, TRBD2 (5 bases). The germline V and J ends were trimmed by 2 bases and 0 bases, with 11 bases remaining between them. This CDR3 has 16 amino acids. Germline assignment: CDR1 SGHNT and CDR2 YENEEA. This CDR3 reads CASSLSLGSSYNEQFF. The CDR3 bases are TGTGCCAGCAGCTTATCCTTGGGGAGCTCCTACAATGAGCAGTTCTTC.

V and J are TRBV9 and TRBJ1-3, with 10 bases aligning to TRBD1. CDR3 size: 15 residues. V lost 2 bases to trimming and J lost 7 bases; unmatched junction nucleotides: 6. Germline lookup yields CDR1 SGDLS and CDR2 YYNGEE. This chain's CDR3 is CASSVSGTGENTIYF. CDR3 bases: TGTGCCAGCAGCGTTTCCGGGACAGGGGAGAACACCATATATTTT.

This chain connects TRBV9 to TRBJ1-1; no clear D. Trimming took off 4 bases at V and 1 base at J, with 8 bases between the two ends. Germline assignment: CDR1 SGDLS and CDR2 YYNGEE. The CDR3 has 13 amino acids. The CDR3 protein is CASSPSGNTEAFF. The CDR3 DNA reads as TGTGCCAGCAGCCCCTCGGGGAACACTGAAGCTTTCTTT.

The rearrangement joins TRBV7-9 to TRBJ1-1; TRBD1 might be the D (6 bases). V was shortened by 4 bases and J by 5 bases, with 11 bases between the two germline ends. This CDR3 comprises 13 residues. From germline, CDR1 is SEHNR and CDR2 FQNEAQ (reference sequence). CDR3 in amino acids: CASSSRGWTEAFF. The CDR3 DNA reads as TGTGCCAGCAGCTCCAGGGGTTGGACTGAAGCTTTCTTT.

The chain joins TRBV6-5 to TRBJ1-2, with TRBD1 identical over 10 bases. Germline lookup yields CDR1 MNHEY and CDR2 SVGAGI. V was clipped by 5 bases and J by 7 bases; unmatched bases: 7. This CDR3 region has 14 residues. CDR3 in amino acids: CASSQRDRGFGYTF. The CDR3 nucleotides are TGTGCCAGCAGTCAGCGGGACAGGGGTTTTGGCTACACCTTC.

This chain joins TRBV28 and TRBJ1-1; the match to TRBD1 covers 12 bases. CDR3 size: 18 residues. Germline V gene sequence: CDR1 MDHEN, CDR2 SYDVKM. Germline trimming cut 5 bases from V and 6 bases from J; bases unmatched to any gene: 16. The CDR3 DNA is TGTGCCAGCAGTCCCGGGGCGGGACAGGGGGCTTTCTCGTCTGAAGCTTTCTTT. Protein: CASSPGAGQGAFSSEAFF.